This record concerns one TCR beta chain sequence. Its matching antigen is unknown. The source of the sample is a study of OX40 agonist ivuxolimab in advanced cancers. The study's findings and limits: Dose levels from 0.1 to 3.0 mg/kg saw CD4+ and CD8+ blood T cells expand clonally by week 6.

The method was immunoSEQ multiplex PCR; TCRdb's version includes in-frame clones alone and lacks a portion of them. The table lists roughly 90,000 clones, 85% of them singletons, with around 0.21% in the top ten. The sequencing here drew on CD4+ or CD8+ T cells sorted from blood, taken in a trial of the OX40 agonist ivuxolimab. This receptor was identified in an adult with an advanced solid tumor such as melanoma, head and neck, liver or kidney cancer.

The CDR3 spells CASSQLWPGVSNEKLFF. Here the CDR3 DNA reads TGCGCCAGCAGCCAATTATGGCCAGGGGTGTCTAATGAAAAACTGTTTTTT. V is TRBV4-1 and J is TRBJ1-4; D perhaps matches TRBD1 (6 bases). Germline V gene sequence: CDR1 MGHRA, CDR2 YSYEKL. Between the trimmed V and J ends, which lost 2 bases and 3 bases, there was a span of 16 bases. The CDR3 spans 17 residues.